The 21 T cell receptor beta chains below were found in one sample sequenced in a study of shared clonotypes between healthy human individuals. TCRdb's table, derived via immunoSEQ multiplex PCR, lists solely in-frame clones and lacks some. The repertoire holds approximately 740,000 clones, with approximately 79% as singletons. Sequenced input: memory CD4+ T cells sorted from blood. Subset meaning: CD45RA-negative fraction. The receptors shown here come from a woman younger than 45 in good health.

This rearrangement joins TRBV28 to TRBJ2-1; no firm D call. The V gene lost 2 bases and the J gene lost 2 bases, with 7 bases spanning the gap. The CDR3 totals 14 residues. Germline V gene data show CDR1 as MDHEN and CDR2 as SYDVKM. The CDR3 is CASSLRSPYNEQFF. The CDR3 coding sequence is TGTGCCAGCAGTTTACGGAGCCCCTACAATGAGCAGTTCTTC.

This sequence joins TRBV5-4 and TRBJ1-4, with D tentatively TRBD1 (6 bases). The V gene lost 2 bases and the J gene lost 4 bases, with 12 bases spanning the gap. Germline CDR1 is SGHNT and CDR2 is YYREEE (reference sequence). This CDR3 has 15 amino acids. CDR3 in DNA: TGTGCCAGCAGCTTTTGGGCCAGGGGTAATGAAAAACTGTTTTTT. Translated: CASSFWARGNEKLFF.

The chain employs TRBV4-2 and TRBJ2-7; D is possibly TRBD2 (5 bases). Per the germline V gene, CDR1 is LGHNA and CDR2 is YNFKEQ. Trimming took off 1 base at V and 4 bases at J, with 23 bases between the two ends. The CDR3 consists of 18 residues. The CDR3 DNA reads TGTGCCAGCAGCCAAGGTGACTATCTCAAAACTACTGGGTACGAGCAGTACTTC. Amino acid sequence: CASSQGDYLKTTGYEQYF.

CDR3 loop: CASRRWTGGYEQYF. CDR3 in DNA: TGTGCCAGCAGACGATGGACAGGGGGCTACGAGCAGTACTTC. The V gene is TRBV19, the J gene TRBJ2-7; 10 nucleotides match TRBD1. The V gene end was trimmed by 9 bases and the J gene end by 3 bases; junction bases not matched to a gene: 8. CDR3 length: 14 residues. Germline V gives CDR1 LNHDA, CDR2 SQIVND (reference sequence).

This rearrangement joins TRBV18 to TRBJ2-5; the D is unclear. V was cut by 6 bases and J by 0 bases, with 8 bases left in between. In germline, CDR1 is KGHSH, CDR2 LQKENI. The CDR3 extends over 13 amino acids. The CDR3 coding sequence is TGTGCCAGCTCGCCCTTCTACCAAGAGACCCAGTACTTC. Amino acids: CASSPFYQETQYF.

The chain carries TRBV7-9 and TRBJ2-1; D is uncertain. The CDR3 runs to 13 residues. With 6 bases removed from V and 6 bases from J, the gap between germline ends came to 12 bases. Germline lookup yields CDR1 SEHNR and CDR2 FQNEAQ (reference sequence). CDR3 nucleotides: TGTGCCAGCAGGGATTTGGCAGGCAATGAGCAGTTCTTC. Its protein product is CASRDLAGNEQFF.

The CDR3 region has the DNA TGCGCCAGCAGCCCGAGAAGCTCAGGGAAACAAGAGACCCAGTACTTC. Its translation is CASSPRSSGKQETQYF. The chain uses TRBV5-1 and TRBJ2-5; D is perhaps TRBD1 (5 bases). CDR1 is SGHRS and CDR2 is YFSETQ in the germline V gene. There are 16 residues in the CDR3. Trimming took off 4 bases at V and 2 bases at J, with 18 bases between the two ends.

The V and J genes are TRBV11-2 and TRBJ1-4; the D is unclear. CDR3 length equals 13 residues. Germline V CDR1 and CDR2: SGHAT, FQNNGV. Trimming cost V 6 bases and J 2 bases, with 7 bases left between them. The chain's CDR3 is CASSGRTNEKLFF. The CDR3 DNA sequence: TGTGCCAGCAGTGGGAGGACTAATGAAAAACTGTTTTTT.

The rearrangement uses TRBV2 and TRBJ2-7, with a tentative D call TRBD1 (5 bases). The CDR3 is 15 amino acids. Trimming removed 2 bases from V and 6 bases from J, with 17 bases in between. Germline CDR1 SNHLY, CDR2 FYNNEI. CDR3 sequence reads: CASSEWGKQSAEQYF. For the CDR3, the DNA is TGTGCCAGCAGTGAATGGGGCAAACAAAGCGCCGAGCAGTACTTC. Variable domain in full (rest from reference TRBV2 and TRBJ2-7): EPEVTQTPSHQVTQMGQEVILRCVPISNHLYFYWYRQILGQKVEFLVSFYNNEISEKSEIFDDQFSVERPDGSNFTLKIRSTKLEDSAMYFCASSEWGKQSAEQYFGPGTRLTVT.

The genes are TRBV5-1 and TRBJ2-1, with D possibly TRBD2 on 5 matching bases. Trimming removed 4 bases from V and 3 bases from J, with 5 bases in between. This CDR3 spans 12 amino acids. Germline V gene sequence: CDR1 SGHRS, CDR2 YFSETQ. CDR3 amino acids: CASSRDYNEQFF. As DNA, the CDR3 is TGCGCCAGCAGCCGGGACTACAATGAGCAGTTCTTC.

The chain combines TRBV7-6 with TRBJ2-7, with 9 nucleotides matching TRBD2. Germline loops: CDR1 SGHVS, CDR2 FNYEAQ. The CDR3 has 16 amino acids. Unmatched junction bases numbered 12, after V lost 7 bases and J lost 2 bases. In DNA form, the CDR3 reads TGTGCCAGCACCTTTTCGGTCGCGGGAGGGCCCTACGAGCAGTACTTC. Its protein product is CASTFSVAGGPYEQYF.

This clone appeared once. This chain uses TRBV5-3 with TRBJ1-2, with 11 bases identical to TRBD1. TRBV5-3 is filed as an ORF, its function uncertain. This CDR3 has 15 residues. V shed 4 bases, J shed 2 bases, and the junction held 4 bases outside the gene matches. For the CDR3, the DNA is TGTGCCAGAAGCCCGGACAGGGGGCTCAACTATGGCTACACCTTC. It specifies CARSPDRGLNYGYTF.

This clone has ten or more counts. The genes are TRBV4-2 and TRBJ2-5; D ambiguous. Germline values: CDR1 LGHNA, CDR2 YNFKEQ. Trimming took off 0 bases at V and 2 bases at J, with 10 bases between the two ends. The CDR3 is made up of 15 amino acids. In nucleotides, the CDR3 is TGTGCCAGCAGCCAAGATGGGCAACGGCAAGAGACCCAGTACTTC. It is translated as CASSQDGQRQETQYF.

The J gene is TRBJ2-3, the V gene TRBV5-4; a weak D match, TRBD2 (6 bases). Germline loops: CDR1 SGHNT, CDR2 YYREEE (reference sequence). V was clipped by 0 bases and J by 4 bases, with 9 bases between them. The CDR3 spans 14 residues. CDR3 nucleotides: TGTGCCAGCAGCTTGGAGTGGGGGGCAGATACGCAGTATTTT. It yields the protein CASSLEWGADTQYF.

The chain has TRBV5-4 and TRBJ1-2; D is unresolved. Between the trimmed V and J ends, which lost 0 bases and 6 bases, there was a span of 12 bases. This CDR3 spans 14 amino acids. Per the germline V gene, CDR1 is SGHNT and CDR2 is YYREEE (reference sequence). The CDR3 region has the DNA TGTGCCAGCAGCTTGGTGACTAACTTGCATGGCTACACCTTC. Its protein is CASSLVTNLHGYTF.

The CDR3 here is CASSPGSGTGRQTQYF. CDR3 sequence (DNA): TGTGCCAGCTCACCGGGATCCGGGACCGGTAGACAGACCCAGTACTTC. The V gene is TRBV18, the J gene TRBJ2-5; D may correspond to TRBD1 or TRBD2 (5 bases each). Trimming took off 3 bases at V and 6 bases at J, with 20 bases between the two ends. Germline assignment: CDR1 KGHSH and CDR2 LQKENI. This CDR3 has 16 residues.

For the CDR3, the DNA is TGTGCCAGCAGTGAAAAGGGGTTAACTAGCGGCTCAGACGTCCTGACTTTC. This codes for CASSEKGLTSGSDVLTF. The chain employs TRBV6-1 and TRBJ2-6; 8 nucleotides line up with TRBD2. Trimming removed 2 bases from V and 11 bases from J; junction bases left unmatched: 14. Germline V gene lookup returns CDR1 MNHNS and CDR2 SASEGT. CDR3 length equals 17 residues.

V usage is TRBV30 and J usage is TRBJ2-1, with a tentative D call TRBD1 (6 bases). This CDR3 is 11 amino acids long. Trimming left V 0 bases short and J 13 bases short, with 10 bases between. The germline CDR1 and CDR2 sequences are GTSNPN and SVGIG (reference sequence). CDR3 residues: CAWSVVGAQFF. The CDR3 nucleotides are TGTGCCTGGAGTGTGGTGGGGGCACAGTTCTTC.

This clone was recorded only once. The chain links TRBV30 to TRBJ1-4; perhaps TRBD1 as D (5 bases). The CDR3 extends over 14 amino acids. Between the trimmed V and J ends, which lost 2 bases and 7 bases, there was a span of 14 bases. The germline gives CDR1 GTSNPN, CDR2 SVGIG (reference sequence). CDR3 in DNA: TGTGCCTGGAGTTGGGGACCGGCGGCTGAAAAACTGTTTTTT. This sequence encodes CAWSWGPAAEKLFF.

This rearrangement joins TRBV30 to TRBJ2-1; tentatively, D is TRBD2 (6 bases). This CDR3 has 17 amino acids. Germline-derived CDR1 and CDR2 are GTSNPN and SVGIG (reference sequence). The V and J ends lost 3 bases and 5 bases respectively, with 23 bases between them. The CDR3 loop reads CAWRVGGSGRFNNEQFF. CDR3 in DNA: TGTGCCTGGAGGGTCGGGGGATCGGGTAGGTTCAACAATGAGCAGTTCTTC.

The CDR3: CATRDTGQAGEQYF. CDR3 DNA: TGTGCCACCAGGGACACAGGACAGGCTGGGGAGCAGTACTTC. V gene TRBV15 combines with J gene TRBJ2-7; 7 nucleotides align to TRBD1. The CDR3 totals 14 residues. CDR1 is LNHNV, CDR2 YYDKDF, per germline (reference sequence). With V trimmed by 6 bases and J by 7 bases, 12 bases remained unmatched.